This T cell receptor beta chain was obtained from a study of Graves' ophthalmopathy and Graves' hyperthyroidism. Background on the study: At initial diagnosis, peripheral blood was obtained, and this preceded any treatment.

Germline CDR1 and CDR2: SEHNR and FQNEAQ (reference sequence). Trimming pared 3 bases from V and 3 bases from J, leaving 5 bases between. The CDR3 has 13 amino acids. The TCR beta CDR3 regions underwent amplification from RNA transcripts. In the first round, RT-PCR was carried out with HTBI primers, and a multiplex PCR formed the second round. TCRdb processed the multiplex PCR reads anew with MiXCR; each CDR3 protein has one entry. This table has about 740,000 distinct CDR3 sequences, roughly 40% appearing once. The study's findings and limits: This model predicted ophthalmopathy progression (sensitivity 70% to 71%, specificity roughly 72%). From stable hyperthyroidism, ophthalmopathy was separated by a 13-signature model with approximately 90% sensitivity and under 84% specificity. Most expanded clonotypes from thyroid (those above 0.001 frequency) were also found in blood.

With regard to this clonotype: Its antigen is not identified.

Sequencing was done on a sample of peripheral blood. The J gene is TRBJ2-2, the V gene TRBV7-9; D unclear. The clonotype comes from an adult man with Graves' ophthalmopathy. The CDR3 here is CASSLSYTGELFF. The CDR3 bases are TGTGCCAGCAGCTTGTCCTACACCGGGGAGCTGTTTTTT. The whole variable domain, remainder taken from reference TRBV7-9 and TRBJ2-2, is DTGVSQNPRHKITKRGQNVTFRCDPISEHNRLYWYRQTLGQGPEFLTYFQNEAQLEKSRLLSDRFSAERPKGSFSTLEIQRTEQGDSAMYLCASSLSYTGELFFGEGSRLTVL.